This T cell receptor beta chain was identified during a study of control samples from healthy donors and cancer patients. Sequenced by immunoSEQ multiplex PCR; TCRdb stores in-frame clones only, minus some. The sample includes roughly 180,000 clones, about 90% of them seen just once. The sample consisted of blood. This sequence originates from a woman in her thirties or forties in good health.

DNA for the CDR3: TGCGCCAGCAGGAACAGGGCGACGAACACTGAAGCTTTCTTT. As protein: CASRNRATNTEAFF. The rearrangement joins TRBV10-2 to TRBJ1-1; D might be TRBD1 (6 bases). Trimming removed 6 bases from V and 1 base from J, with 12 bases in between. Per germline, CDR1 WSHSY and CDR2 SAAADI. The CDR3 loop spans 14 amino acids.